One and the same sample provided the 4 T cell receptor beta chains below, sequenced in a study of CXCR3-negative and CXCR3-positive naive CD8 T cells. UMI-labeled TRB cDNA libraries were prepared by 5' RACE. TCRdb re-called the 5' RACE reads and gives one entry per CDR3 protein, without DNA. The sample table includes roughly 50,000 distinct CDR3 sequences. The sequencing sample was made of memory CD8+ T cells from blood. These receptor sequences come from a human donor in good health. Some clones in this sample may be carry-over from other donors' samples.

The CDR3 sequence: CSVDSWTARAFF. The chain has TRBV29-1 and TRBJ1-1; TCRdb's D gene call, TRBD1, goes unchecked for lack of DNA. Germline V gives CDR1 SQVTM, CDR2 ANQGSEA. The CDR3 contains 12 residues.

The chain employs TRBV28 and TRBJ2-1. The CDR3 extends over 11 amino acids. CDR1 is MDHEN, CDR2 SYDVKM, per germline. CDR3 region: CASSSGYEQFF. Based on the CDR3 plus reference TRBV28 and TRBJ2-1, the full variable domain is DVKVTQSSRYLVKRTGEKVFLECVQDMDHENMFWYRQDPGLGLRLIYFSYDVKMKEKGDIPEGYSVSREKKERFSLILESASTNQTSMYLCASSSGYEQFFGPGTRLTVL.

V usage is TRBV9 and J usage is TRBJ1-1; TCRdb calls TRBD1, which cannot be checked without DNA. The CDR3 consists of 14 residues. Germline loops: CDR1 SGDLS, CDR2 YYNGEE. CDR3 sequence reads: CASSVGPGNTEAFF.

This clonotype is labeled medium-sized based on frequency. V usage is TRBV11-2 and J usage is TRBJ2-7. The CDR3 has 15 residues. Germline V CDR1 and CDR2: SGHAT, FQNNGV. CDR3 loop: CASSLGVVPSYEQYF.